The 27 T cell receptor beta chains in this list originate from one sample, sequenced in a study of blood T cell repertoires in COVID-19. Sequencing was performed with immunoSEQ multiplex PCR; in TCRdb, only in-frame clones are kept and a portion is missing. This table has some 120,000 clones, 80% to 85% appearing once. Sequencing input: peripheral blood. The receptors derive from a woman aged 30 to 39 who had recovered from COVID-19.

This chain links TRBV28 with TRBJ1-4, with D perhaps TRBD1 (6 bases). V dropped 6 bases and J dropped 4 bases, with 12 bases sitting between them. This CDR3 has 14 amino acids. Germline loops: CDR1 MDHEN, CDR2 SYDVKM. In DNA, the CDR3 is TGTGCCAGCAGGACAGGTACACATAATGAAAAACTGTTTTTT. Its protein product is CASRTGTHNEKLFF.

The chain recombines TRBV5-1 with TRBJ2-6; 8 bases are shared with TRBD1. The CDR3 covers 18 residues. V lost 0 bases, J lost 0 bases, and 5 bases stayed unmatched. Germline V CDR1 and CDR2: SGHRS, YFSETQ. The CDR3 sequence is CASSLGQGTISGANVLTF. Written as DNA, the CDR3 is TGCGCCAGCAGCTTGGGACAGGGGACGATCTCTGGGGCCAACGTCCTGACTTTC.

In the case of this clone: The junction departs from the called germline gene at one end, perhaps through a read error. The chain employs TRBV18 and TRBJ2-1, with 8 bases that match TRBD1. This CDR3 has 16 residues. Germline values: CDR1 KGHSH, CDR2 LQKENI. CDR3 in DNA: TGTGCCAGCTCCCCACTGGGACAGGAATACTACAATGAGCAGTTCTTC. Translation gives CASSPLGQEYYNEQFF.

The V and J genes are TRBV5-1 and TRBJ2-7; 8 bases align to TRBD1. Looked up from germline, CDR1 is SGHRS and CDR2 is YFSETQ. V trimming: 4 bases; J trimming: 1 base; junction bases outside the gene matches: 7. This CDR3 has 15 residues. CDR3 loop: CASSGERDRSYEQYF. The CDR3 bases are TGCGCCAGCAGCGGGGAACGGGACAGGTCCTACGAGCAGTACTTC.

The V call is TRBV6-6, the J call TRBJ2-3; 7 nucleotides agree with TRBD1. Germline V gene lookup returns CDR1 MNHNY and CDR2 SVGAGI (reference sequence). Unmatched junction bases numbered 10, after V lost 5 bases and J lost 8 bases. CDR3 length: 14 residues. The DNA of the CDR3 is TGTGCCAGCAGTATCGGACAGCCAGGGGGTACGCAGTATTTT. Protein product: CASSIGQPGGTQYF.

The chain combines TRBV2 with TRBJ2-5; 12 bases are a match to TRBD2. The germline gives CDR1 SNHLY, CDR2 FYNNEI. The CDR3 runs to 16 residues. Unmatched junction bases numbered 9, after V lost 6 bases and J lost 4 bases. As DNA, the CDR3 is TGTGCCAGCAGAGAAACTAGCGGGGGGCTCGGAGAGACCCAGTACTTC. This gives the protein CASRETSGGLGETQYF.

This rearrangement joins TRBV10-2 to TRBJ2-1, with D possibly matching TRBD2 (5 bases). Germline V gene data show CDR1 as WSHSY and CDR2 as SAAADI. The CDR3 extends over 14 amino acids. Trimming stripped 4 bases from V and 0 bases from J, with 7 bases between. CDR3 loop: CASSVTSSYNEQFF. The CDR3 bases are TGCGCCAGCAGTGTTACTAGCTCCTACAATGAGCAGTTCTTC.

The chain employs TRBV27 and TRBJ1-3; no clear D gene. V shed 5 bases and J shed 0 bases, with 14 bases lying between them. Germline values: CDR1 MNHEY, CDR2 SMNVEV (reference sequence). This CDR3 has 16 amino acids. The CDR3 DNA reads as TGTGCCAGCAGTGCCAAAACACCTTACTCTGGAAACACCATATATTTT. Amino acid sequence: CASSAKTPYSGNTIYF.

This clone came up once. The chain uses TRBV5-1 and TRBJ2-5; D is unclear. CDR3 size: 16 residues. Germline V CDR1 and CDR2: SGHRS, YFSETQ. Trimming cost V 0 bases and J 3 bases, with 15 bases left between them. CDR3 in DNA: TGCGCCAGCAGCTTGGGTTCTAGTGGCAAAAAAGAGACCCAGTACTTC. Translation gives CASSLGSSGKKETQYF.

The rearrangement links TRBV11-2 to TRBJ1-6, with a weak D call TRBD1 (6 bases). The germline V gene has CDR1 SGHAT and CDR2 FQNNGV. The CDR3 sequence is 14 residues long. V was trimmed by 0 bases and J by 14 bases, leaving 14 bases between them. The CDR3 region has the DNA TGTGCCAGCAGCTTAGAGGGTGGGGGGGCATCCCTCCACTTT. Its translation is CASSLEGGGASLHF.

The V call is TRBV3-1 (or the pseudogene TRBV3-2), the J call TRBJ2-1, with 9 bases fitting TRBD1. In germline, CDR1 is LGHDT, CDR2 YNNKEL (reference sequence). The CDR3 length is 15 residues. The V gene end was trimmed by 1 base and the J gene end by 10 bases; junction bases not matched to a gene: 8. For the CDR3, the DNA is TGTGCCAGCAGCCAAGGGATTAACAGGGGGCAGGAGCAGTTCTTC. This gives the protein CASSQGINRGQEQFF.

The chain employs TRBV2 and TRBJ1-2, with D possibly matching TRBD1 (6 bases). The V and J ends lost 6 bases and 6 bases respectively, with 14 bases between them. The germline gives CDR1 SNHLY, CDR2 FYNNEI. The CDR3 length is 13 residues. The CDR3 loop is CASSPKGGNGYTF. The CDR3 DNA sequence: TGTGCCAGCAGCCCAAAGGGGGGGAATGGCTACACCTTC.

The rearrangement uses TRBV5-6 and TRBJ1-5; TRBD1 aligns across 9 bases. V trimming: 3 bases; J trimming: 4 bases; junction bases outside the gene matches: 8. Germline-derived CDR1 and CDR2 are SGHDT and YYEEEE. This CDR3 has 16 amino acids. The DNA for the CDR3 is TGTGCCAGCAGCTGGACGACAGGGGGAAGAAATCAGCCCCAGCATTTT. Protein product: CASSWTTGGRNQPQHF.

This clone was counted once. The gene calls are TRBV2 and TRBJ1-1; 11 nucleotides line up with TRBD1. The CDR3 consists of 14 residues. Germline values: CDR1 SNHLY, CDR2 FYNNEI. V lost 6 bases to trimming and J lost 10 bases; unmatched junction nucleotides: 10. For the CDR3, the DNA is TGTGCCAGCAGCCCCGGGACAGGGGGACGGGGAGCTTTCTTT. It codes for CASSPGTGGRGAFF.

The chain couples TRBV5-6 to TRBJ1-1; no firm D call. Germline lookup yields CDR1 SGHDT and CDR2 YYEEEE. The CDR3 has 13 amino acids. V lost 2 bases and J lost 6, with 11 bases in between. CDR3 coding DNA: TGTGCCAGCAGCTTATATCCCCTCCCTGAAGCTTTCTTT. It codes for CASSLYPLPEAFF.

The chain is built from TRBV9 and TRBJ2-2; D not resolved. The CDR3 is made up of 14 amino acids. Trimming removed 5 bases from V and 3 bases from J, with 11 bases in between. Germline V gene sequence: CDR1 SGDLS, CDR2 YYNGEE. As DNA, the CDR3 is TGTGCCAGCAGTCCTACCCATTACACCGGGGAGCTGTTTTTT. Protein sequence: CASSPTHYTGELFF.

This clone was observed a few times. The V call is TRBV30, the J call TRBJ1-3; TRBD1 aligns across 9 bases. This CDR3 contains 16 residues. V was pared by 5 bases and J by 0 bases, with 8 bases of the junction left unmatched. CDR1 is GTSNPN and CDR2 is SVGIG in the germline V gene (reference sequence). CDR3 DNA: TGTGCCTGGGCGGGACAGGGCGCAGCCTCTGGAAACACCATATATTTT. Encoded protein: CAWAGQGAASGNTIYF.

The CDR3 spells CASSLINSPNTEAFF. The CDR3 nucleotides are TGTGCCAGCAGCTTGATAAATTCCCCCAACACTGAAGCTTTCTTT. The V call is TRBV5-4, the J call TRBJ1-1; D unresolved. The V end was cut by 1 base, the J end by 2 bases, with 12 bases between. The CDR3 is 15 amino acids. CDR1 and CDR2 from the germline V gene are SGHNT and YYREEE (reference sequence).

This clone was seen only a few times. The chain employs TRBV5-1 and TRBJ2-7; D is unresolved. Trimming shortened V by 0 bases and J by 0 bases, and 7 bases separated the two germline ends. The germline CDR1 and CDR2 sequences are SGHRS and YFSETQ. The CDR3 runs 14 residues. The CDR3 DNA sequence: TGCGCCAGCAGCTTGGCCGGGTACTCCTACGAGCAGTACTTC. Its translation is CASSLAGYSYEQYF.

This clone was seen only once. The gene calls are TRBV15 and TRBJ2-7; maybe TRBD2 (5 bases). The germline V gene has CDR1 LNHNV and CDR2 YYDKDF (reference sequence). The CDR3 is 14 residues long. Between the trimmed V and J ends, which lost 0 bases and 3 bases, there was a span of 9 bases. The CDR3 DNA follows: TGTGCCACCAGCAGAGAGGGAGTGGGCTACGAGCAGTACTTC. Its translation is CATSREGVGYEQYF.

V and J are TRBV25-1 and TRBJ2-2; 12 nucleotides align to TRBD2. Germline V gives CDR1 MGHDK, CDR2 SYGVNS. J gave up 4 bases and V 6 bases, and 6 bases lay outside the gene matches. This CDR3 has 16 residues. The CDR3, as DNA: TGTGCCAGCAGCCTGACTAGCGGGAGCCCCACCGGGGAGCTGTTTTTT. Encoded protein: CASSLTSGSPTGELFF.

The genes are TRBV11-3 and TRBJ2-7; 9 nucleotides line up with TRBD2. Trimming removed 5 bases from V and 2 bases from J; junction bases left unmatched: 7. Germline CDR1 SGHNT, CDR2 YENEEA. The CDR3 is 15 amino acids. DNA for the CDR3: TGTGCCAGCAGCCTCACTAGCGGGCCTACCTACGAGCAGTACTTC. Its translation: CASSLTSGPTYEQYF.

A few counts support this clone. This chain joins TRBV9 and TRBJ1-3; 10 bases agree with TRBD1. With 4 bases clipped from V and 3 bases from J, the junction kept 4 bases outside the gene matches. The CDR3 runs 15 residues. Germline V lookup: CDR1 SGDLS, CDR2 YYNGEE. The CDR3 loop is CASSPDRGLGNTIYF. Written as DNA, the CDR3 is TGTGCCAGCAGCCCTGACAGGGGGCTTGGAAACACCATATATTTT.

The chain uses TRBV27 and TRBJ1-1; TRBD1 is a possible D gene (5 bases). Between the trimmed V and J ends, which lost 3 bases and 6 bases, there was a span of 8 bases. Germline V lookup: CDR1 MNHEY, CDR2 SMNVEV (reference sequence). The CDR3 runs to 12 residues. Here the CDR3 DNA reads TGTGCCAGCAGTTTTGGAGGGGCTGAAGCTTTCTTT. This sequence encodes CASSFGGAEAFF.

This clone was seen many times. DNA of the CDR3: TGTGCCAGCAGCTTGGCTAGCGGGCCGTCAGATACGCAGTATTTT. This codes for CASSLASGPSDTQYF. The V and J genes are TRBV7-9 and TRBJ2-3; 8 bases agree with TRBD2. CDR1 is SEHNR, CDR2 FQNEAQ, per germline (reference sequence). The CDR3 consists of 15 residues. V lost 3 bases to trimming and J lost 4 bases; unmatched junction nucleotides: 6. Variable domain in full (rest from reference TRBV7-9 and TRBJ2-3): DTGVSQNPRHKITKRGQNVTFRCDPISEHNRLYWYRQTLGQGPEFLTYFQNEAQLEKSRLLSDRFSAERPKGSFSTLEIQRTEQGDSAMYLCASSLASGPSDTQYFGPGTRLTVL.

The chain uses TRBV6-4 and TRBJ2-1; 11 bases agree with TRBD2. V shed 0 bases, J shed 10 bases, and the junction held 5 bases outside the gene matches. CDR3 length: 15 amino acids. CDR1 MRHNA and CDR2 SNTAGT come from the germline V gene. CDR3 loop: CASSDSTSGGREQFF. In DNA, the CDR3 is TGTGCCAGCAGTGACTCCACTAGCGGGGGCCGCGAGCAGTTCTTC.

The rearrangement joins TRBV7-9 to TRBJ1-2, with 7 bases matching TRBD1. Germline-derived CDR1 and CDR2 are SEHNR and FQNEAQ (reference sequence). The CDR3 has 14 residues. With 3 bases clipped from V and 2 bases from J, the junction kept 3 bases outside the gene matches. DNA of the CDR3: TGTGCCAGCAGCTTTGGGACAGTGAACTATGGCTACACCTTC. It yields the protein CASSFGTVNYGYTF.